A single sample is the source of the 19 T cell receptor beta chains below, sequenced in a study of cytomegalovirus exposure and HLA in healthy donors (dated by TCRdb to about 2017). The library came from the immunoSEQ multiplex PCR assay. A mixture of 60 forward primers for TCR Vbeta segments and 13 reverse primers for TCR Jbeta segments was used in the multiplex PCR. The table was pulled from immuneACCESS by TCRdb, which kept in-frame rearrangements only. Such tables lose some clones; where checked, under half of the loss comes from unresolved V genes, and the rest has no known cause. The sample has under 150,000 clones on record, 80% of them singletons. The biggest ten clones account for roughly 2.2% of the sample. The sample taken for sequencing was PBMCs. The receptors here all came from a young man in good health and CMV-seronegative.

This clone was counted a single time. The chain employs TRBV14 and TRBJ2-1; 7 bases are a match to TRBD2. Trimming removed 4 bases from V and 9 bases from J; junction bases left unmatched: 9. CDR1 SGHDN and CDR2 FVKESK come from the germline V gene. This CDR3 comprises 14 residues. The CDR3 spells CASSPFAGAGEQFF. DNA for the CDR3: TGTGCCAGCAGCCCCTTCGCGGGAGCGGGTGAGCAGTTCTTC.

This sequence joins TRBV27 and TRBJ1-3, with TRBD1 as a possible D gene (6 bases). Trimming cost V 2 bases and J 7 bases, with 18 bases left between them. Germline-derived CDR1 and CDR2 are MNHEY and SMNVEV (reference sequence). This CDR3 has 16 amino acids. In DNA, the CDR3 is TGTGCCAGCAGTTTAACATTCCAGGACAGCGCTAACACCATATATTTT. Amino acid sequence: CASSLTFQDSANTIYF.

The rearrangement joins TRBV28 to TRBJ2-2, with D perhaps TRBD2 (5 bases). Germline-derived CDR1 and CDR2 are MDHEN and SYDVKM. V lost 3 bases to trimming and J lost 4 bases, with 12 bases between them. The length of the CDR3 is 15 residues. This chain's CDR3 is CASSFWRTLTGELFF. CDR3 DNA: TGTGCCAGCAGTTTCTGGAGGACTCTCACCGGGGAGCTGTTTTTT.

This chain joins TRBV4-1 and TRBJ1-3; 7 bases agree with TRBD1. CDR1 and CDR2 (germline): MGHRA, YSYEKL. This CDR3 is 18 amino acids long. J was trimmed by 5 bases and V by 3 bases; bases with no gene match: 16. The CDR3 nucleotides are TGCGCCAGCAGCCATGAAACGGACAGGTGGAGTGGAAGAAACACCATATATTTT. It codes for CASSHETDRWSGRNTIYF.

The gene calls are TRBV6-1 and TRBJ1-5; 7 bases align to TRBD1. V gave up 6 bases and J gave up 3 bases; unmatched junction bases: 5. This CDR3 comprises 14 residues. Germline values: CDR1 MNHNS, CDR2 SASEGT. The CDR3 sequence is CASSMTGPNQPQHF. CDR3 coding DNA: TGTGCCAGCAGCATGACAGGGCCCAATCAGCCCCAGCATTTT.

The chain combines TRBV1 with TRBJ2-3; the D call TRBD2 from the table was never checked on the DNA. TRBV1 is tagged as a pseudogene. The CDR3 contains 14 residues. The CDR3 loop reads CTSSPPGFGDTQYF. CDR3 in DNA: TGCACCAGCAGCCCACCCGGGTTTGGAGATACGCAGTATTTT.

A note on this clone: The DNA is omitted, as the CDR3 cannot be located on it reliably, and the CDR3 follows TCRdb's listing. V is TRBV6-1 and J is TRBJ2-3; TRBD2 reflects the table's D call only, with no check against the DNA. Germline V CDR1 and CDR2: MNHNS, SASEGT. The CDR3 length equals 14 residues, ends included. The CDR3 is CASILAGAGDTQYF.

This clone was counted only a few times. V is TRBV28 and J is TRBJ2-2, with 8 bases matching TRBD1. The CDR3 runs 15 residues. The ends lost 5 bases at V and 4 bases at J; junction bases unmatched: 6. Germline CDR1 and CDR2: MDHEN and SYDVKM. The DNA of the CDR3 is TGTGCCAGCAGTCCGGGACAGGTGGGCACCGGGGAGCTGTTTTTT. Translating it yields CASSPGQVGTGELFF.

The chain is built from TRBV30 and TRBJ1-5; a weak D match, TRBD1 (5 bases). CDR3 length equals 13 residues. The V and J ends lost 3 bases and 5 bases respectively, with 11 bases between them. Germline V lookup: CDR1 GTSNPN, CDR2 SVGIG (reference sequence). CDR3 protein: CAWRTGPHQPQHF. CDR3 bases: TGTGCCTGGAGAACAGGACCCCATCAGCCCCAGCATTTT.

The gene calls are TRBV5-6 and TRBJ2-1; D uncertain. The CDR3 contains 17 residues. Trimming removed 0 bases from V and 4 bases from J, with 17 bases in between. Germline CDR1 and CDR2: SGHDT and YYEEEE. CDR3 nucleotides: TGTGCCAGCAGCTTGGACTTGAGCGTTAGCCTTTACAATGAGCAGTTCTTC. Translated, it gives CASSLDLSVSLYNEQFF.

Note on this clone: The junction differs from germline at one of its ends, possibly a read error. The V gene is TRBV6-5, the J gene TRBJ1-2; 8 bases are a match to TRBD1. CDR1 is MNHEY, CDR2 SVGAGI, per germline. The CDR3 has 13 residues. CDR3 nucleotides: TGTGCCAGCAGCCCACAGGGGGATAATGGCTACCCCTTC. Encoded protein: CASSPQGDNGYPF.

V gene TRBV6-1 combines with J gene TRBJ2-2, with D perhaps matching TRBD2 (5 bases). In germline, CDR1 is MNHNS, CDR2 SASEGT. The CDR3 covers 15 residues. The germline V and J ends were trimmed by 0 bases and 6 bases, with 11 bases remaining between them. The CDR3 bases are TGTGCCAGCAGTGAAGCGCTAGCCGGCGCCGGGGAGCTGTTTTTT. Its protein is CASSEALAGAGELFF.

Concerning this clone: Germline is not matched at one junction end, which may reflect a read error. This chain joins TRBV18 and TRBJ1-5, with D possibly being TRBD1 (5 bases). The CDR3 has 15 amino acids. Germline V gene lookup returns CDR1 KGHSH and CDR2 LQKENI. CDR3 nucleotides: TGTGCCAGCTCACCAGTCTACAGGCTTAATCAGCCCCAGAATTTT. The encoded protein is CASSPVYRLNQPQNF.

V gene TRBV7-2 combines with J gene TRBJ1-6; 7 bases agree with TRBD1. In germline, CDR1 is SGHTA, CDR2 FQGNSA. V shed 5 bases and J 13 bases; nucleotides not matched to a gene: 17. The CDR3 length is 16 residues. CDR3 sequence (DNA): TGTGCCAGCAGCCCCAAAGCCCGGGACAGCATCGTGCCCCTCCACTTT. Protein: CASSPKARDSIVPLHF.

The chain combines TRBV28 with TRBJ2-3; 8 positions agree with TRBD2. The germline gives CDR1 MDHEN, CDR2 SYDVKM. CDR3 size: 16 residues. Trimming took 7 bases from V and 4 from J; bases not matched to a gene: 13. CDR3 residues: CASTLAGGGLADTQYF. The CDR3 DNA sequence: TGTGCCAGCACCCTTGCCGGGGGGGGGCTGGCAGATACGCAGTATTTT.

The chain has TRBV19 and TRBJ1-6, with 8 bases matching TRBD1. The CDR3 consists of 19 residues. Unmatched junction bases numbered 16, after V lost 6 bases and J lost 3 bases. Germline assignment: CDR1 LNHDA and CDR2 SQIVND (reference sequence). Here the CDR3 DNA reads TGTGCCAGTAGGAGCGCAGGGGGACAGGCATTCTTCTATAATTCACCCCTCCACTTT. It specifies CASRSAGGQAFFYNSPLHF.

This CDR3 reads CASSFAGLQSYNEQFF. The CDR3 DNA reads as TGTGCCAGCAGTTTCGCGGGACTACAATCCTACAATGAGCAGTTCTTC. The chain employs TRBV27 and TRBJ2-1; 7 bases are a match to TRBD2. The CDR3 has 16 residues. V was clipped by 3 bases and J by 1 base; unmatched bases: 6. Per the germline V gene, CDR1 is MNHEY and CDR2 is SMNVEV (reference sequence).

This chain uses TRBV7-9 with TRBJ1-6, with D perhaps matching TRBD1 (6 bases). The CDR3 has 14 amino acids. The germline V and J ends were trimmed by 1 base and 6 bases, with 7 bases remaining between them. Germline assignment: CDR1 SEHNR and CDR2 FQNEAQ (reference sequence). This chain's CDR3 is CASSLEQGNSPLHF. CDR3 DNA: TGTGCCAGCAGCTTAGAACAGGGTAATTCACCCCTCCACTTT.

V gene TRBV7-6 combines with J gene TRBJ2-7; TRBD1 aligns across 7 bases. Trimming at V came to 5 bases and at J to 3 bases, leaving 7 bases not matched to a gene. In germline, CDR1 is SGHVS, CDR2 FNYEAQ. This CDR3 spans 14 amino acids. The CDR3 here is CASSNKGAGYEQYF. CDR3 sequence (DNA): TGTGCCAGCAGCAATAAGGGGGCAGGCTACGAGCAGTACTTC. Full variable domain (rest looked up from reference TRBV7-6 and TRBJ2-7): GAGVSQSPRYKVTKRGQDVALRCDPISGHVSLYWYRQALGQGPEFLTYFNYEAQQDKSGLPNDRFSAERPEGSISTLTIQRTEQRDSAMYRCASSNKGAGYEQYFGPGTRLTVT.